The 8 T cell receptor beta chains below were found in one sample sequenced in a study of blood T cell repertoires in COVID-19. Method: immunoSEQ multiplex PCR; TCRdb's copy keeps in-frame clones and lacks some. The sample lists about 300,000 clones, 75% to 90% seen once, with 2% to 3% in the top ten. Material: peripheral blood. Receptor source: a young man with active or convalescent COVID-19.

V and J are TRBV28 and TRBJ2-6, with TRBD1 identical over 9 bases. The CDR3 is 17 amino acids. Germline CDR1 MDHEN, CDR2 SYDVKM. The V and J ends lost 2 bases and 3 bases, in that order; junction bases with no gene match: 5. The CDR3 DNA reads TGTGCCAGCAGTTTAGTGGGACAGGGTAATGGGGCCAACGTCCTGACTTTC. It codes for CASSLVGQGNGANVLTF.

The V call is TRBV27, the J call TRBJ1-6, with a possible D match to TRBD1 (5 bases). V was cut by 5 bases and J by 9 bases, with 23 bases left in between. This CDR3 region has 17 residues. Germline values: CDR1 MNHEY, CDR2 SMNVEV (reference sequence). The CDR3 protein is CASSKPLFRVTGSPLHF. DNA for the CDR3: TGTGCCAGCAGTAAACCTCTCTTCAGGGTTACAGGTTCACCCCTCCACTTT.

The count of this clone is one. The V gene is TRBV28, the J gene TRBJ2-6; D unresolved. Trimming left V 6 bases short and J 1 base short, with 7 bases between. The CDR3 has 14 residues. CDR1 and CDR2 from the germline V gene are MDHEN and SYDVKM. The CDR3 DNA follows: TGTGCCAGCAGCCTTTTTTCTGGGGCCAACGTCCTGACTTTC. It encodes CASSLFSGANVLTF.

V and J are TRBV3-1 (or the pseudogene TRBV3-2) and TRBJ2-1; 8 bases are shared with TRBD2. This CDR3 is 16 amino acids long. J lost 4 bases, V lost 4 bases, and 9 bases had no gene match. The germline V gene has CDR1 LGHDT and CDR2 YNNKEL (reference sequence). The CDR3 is CASSLLPAGVYNEQFF. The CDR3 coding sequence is TGTGCCAGCAGCCTATTACCAGCGGGAGTATACAATGAGCAGTTCTTC.

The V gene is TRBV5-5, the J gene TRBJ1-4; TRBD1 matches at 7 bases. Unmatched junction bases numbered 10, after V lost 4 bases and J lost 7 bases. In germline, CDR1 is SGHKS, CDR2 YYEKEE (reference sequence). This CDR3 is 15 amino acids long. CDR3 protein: CASSPTLTGREKLFF. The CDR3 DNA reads TGTGCCAGCAGCCCCACCCTGACAGGGCGTGAAAAACTGTTTTTT.

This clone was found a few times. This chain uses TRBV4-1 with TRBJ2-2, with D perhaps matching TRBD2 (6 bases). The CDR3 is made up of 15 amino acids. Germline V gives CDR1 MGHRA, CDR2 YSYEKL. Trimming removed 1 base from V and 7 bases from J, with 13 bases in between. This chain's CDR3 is CASSQVRGGGGELFF. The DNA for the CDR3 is TGCGCCAGCAGCCAAGTTCGGGGAGGCGGCGGGGAGCTGTTTTTT.

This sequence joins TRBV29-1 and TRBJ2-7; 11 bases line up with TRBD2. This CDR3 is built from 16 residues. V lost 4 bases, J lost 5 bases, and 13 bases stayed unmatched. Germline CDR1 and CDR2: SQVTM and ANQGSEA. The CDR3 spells CSVVGFELAGEDEQYF. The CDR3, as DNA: TGCAGCGTTGTAGGATTCGAACTAGCGGGAGAGGACGAGCAGTACTTC.

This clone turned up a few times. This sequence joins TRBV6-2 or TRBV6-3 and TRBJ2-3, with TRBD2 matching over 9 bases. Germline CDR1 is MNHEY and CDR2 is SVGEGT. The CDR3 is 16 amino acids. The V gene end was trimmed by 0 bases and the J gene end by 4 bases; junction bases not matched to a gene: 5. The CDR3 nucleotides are TGTGCCAGCAGTTACTCGAGTGGCGGGGGGGCAGATACGCAGTATTTT. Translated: CASSYSSGGGADTQYF.